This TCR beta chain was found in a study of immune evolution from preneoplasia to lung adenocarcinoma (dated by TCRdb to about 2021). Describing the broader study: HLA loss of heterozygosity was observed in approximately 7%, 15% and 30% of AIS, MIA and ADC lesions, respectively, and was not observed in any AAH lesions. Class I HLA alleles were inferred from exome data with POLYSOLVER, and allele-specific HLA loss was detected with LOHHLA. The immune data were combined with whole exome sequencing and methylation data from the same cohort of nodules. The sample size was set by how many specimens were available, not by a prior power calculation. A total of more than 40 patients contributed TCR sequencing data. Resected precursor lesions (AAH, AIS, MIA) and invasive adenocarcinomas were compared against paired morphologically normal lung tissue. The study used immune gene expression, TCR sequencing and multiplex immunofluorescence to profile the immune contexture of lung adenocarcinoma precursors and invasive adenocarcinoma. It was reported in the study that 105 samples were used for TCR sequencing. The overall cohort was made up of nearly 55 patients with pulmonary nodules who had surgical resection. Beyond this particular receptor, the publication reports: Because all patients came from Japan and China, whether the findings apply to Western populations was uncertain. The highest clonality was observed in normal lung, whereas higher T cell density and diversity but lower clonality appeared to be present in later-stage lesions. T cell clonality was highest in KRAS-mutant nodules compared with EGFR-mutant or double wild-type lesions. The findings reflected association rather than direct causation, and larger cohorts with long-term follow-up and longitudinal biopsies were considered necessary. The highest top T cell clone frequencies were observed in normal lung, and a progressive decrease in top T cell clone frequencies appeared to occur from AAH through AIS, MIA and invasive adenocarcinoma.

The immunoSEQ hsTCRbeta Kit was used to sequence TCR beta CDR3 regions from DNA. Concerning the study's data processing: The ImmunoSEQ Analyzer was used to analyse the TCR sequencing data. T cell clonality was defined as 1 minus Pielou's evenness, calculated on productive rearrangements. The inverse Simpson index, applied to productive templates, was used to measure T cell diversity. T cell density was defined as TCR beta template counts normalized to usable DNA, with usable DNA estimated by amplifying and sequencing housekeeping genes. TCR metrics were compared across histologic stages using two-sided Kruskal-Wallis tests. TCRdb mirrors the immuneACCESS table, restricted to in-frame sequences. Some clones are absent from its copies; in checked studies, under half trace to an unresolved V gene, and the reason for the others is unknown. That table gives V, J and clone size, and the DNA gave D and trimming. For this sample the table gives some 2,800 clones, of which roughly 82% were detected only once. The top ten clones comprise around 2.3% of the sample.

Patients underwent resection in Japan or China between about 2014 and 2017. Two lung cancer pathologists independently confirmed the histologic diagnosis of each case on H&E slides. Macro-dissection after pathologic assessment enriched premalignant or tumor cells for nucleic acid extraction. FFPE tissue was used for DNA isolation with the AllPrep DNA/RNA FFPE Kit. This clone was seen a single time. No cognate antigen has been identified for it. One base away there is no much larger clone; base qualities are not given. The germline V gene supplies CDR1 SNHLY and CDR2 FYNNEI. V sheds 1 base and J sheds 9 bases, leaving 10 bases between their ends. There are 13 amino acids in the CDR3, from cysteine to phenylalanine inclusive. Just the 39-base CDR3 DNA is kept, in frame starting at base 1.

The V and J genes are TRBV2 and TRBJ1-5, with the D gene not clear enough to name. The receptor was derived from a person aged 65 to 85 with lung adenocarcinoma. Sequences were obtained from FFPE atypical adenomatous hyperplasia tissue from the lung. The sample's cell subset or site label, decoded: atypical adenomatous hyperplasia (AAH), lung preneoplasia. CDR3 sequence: CASSEVNQPPQHF. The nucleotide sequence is TGTGCCAGCAGTGAAGTCAATCAGCCGCCCCAGCATTTT.